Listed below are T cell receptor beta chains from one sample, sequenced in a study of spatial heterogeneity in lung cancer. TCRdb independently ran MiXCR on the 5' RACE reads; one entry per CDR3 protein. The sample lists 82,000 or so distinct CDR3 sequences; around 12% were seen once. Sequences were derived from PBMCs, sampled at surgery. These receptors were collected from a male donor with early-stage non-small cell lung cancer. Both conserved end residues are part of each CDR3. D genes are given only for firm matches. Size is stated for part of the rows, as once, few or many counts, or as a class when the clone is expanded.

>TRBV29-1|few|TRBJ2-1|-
TGCAGCGCCACTACAGGGTCCTACAATGAGCAGTTCTTC
CSATTGSYNEQFF
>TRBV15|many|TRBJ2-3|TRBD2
TGTGCCACCAGCAGAGTCCCTAGCGGGACGGTCGCAGATACGCAGTATTTT
CATSRVPSGTVADTQYF
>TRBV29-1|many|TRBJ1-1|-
TGCAGCGTTGCAGGACAGCTGAACACTGAAGCTTTCTTT
CSVAGQLNTEAFF
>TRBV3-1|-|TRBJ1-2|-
TGTGCCAGCAGCCAGCCGAGATCAAACTATGGCTACACCTTC
CASSQPRSNYGYTF
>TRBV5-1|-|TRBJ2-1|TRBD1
TGCGCCAGCAGCTTAAACGGACAGGCAGCCAATGAGCAGTTCTTC
CASSLNGQAANEQFF
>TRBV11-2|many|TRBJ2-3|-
TGTGCCAGCAGCTTAGCGGATACGCAGTATTTT
CASSLADTQYF
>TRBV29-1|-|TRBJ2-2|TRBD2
TGCAGCGTTATCGGGGGGTCTAACACCGGGGAGCTGTTTTTT
CSVIGGSNTGELFF
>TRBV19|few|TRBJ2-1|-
TGTGCCAGTGCCCGGGCAGCTCAAAAAAACAATGAGCAGTTCTTC
CASARAAQKNNEQFF
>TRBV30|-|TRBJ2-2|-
TGTGCCTGCCCAAGGGGAGCGGGTAACACCGGGGAGCTGTTTTTT
CACPRGAGNTGELFF
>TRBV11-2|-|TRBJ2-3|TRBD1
TGTGCCAGCAGCGCGGACAGGGGTACAGATACGCAGTATTTT
CASSADRGTDTQYF
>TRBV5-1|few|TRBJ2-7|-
TGCGCCAGCAGCTCCGACCTGTACGAGCAGTACTTC
CASSSDLYEQYF
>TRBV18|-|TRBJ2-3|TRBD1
TGTGCCAGCTCACCAAGGGGACAGAGCACAGATACGCAGTATTTT
CASSPRGQSTDTQYF
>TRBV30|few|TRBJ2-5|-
TGTGCCTGGTCCAGGGGATCTCAAGAGACCCAGTACTTC
CAWSRGSQETQYF
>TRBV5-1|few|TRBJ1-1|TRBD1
TGCGCCAGCAGCAGGGACAGAATGAACACTGAAGCTTTCTTT
CASSRDRMNTEAFF
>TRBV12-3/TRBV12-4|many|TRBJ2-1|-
TGTGCCAGCCGGGACATCGCATATGAGCAGTTCTTC
CASRDIAYEQFF
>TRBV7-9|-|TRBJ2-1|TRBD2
TGTGCCAGCAGCTTACTAGCGGCATACAATGAGCAGTTCTTC
CASSLLAAYNEQFF
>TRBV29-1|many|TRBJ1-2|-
TGCAGCGTTGAAGGTCCGGGGGACCCCTATGGCTACACCTTC
CSVEGPGDPYGYTF
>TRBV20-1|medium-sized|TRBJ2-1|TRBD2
TGCAGTGCTAGAGCCCAGCGGGAGCTCAATGAGCAGTTCTTC
CSARAQRELNEQFF
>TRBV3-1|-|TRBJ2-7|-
TGTGCCAGCAGCCAGACCGTTTTGAGCGAGCAGTACTTC
CASSQTVLSEQYF
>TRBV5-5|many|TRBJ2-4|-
TGTGCCAGCAGCTCGTCAGGAAAAAACATTCAGTACTTC
CASSSSGKNIQYF
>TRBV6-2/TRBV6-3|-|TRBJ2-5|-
TGTGCCAGCAGTTACTCGGTTCCGGAGACCCAGTACTTC
CASSYSVPETQYF
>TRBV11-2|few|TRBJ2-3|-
TGTGCCAGCAGCTTATTCCTCGGCACAGATACGCAGTATTTT
CASSLFLGTDTQYF
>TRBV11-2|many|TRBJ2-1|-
TGTGCCAGCAGCTCCTCGGGAGTTCAGCCCTACAATGAGCAGTTCTTC
CASSSSGVQPYNEQFF
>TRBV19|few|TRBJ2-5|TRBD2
TGTGCCAGTAGTTGGGAGGGTAACCCAGAGACCCAGTACTTC
CASSWEGNPETQYF
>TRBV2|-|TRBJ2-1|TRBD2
TGTGCCAGCAGCCCCGGGACTAGCGGGAGGAATGAGCAGTTCTTC
CASSPGTSGRNEQFF
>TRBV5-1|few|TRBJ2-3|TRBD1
TGCGCCAGCAGCCAGGGACAGGGCTTCACAGATACGCAGTATTTT
CASSQGQGFTDTQYF